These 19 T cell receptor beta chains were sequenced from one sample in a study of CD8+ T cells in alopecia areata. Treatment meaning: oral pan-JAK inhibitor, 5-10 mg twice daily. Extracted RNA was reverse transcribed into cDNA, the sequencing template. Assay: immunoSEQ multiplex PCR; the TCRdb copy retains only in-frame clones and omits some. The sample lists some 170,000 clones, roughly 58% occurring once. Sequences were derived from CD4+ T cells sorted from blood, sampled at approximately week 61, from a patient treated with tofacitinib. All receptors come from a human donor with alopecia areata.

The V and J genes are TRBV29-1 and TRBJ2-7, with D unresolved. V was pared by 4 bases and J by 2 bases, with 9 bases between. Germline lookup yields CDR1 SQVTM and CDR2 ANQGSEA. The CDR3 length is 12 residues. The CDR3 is CSVASSTYEQYF. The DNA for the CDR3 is TGCAGCGTTGCCTCTAGTACCTACGAGCAGTACTTC.

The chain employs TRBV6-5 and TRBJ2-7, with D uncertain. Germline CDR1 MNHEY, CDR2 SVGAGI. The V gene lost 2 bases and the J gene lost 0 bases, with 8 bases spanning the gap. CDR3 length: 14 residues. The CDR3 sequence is CASSYRRSSYEQYF. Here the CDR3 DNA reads TGTGCCAGCAGTTACCGCAGGAGCTCCTACGAGCAGTACTTC.

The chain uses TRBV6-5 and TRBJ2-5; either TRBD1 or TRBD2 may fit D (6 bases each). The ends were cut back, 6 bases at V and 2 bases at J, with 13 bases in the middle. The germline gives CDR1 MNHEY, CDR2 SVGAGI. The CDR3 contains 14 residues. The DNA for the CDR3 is TGTGCCAGCAGGCGAGGGGGGAGTCAAGAGACCCAGTACTTC. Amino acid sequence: CASRRGGSQETQYF.

The CDR3: CAWWRAGTEAFF. The DNA of the CDR3 is TGTGCCTGGTGGAGGGCCGGCACTGAAGCTTTCTTT. The chain carries TRBV30 and TRBJ1-1; no firm D call. With 5 bases removed from V and 4 bases from J, the gap between germline ends came to 11 bases. This CDR3 contains 12 residues. CDR1 and CDR2 (germline): GTSNPN, SVGIG (reference sequence).

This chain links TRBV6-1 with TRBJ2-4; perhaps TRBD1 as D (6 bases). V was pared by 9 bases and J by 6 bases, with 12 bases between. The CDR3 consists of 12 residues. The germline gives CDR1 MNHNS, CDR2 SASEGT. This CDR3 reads CASDRLGNIQYF. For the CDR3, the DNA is TGTGCCAGTGACAGGCTCGGAAACATTCAGTACTTC.

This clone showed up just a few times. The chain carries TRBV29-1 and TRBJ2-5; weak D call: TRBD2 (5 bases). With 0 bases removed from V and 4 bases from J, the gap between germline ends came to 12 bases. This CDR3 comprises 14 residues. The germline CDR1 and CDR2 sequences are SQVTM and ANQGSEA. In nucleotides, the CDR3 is TGCAGCGTTGAAGATGACGGGGTACGAGAGACCCAGTACTTC. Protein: CSVEDDGVRETQYF. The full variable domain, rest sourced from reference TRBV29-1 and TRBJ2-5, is SAVISQKPSRDICQRGTSLTIQCQVDSQVTMMFWYRQQPGQSLTLIATANQGSEATYESGFVIDKFPISRPNLTFSTLTVSNMSPEDSSIYLCSVEDDGVRETQYFGPGTRLLVL.

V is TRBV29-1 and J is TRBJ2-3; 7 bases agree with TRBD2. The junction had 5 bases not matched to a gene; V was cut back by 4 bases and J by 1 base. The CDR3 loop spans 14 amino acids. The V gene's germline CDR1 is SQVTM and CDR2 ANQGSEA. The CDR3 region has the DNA TGCAGCGTTGCTGCTAGCGGAGGCACAGATACGCAGTATTTT. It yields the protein CSVAASGGTDTQYF.

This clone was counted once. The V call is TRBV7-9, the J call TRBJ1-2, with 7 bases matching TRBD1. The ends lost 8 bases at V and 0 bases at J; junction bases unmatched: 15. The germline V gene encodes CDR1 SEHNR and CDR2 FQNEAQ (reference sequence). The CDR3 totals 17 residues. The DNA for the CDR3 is TGTGCCAGCCGACGTTCAGGGGGGAGAATTTCTAACTATGGCTACACCTTC. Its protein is CASRRSGGRISNYGYTF. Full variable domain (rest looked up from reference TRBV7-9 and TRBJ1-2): DTGVSQNPRHKITKRGQNVTFRCDPISEHNRLYWYRQTLGQGPEFLTYFQNEAQLEKSRLLSDRFSAERPKGSFSTLEIQRTEQGDSAMYLCASRRSGGRISNYGYTFGSGTRLTVV.

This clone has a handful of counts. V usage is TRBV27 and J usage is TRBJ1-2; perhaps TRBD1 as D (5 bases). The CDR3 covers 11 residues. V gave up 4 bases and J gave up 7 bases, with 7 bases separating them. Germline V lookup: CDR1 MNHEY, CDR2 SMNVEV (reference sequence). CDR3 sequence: CASSWGTGYTF. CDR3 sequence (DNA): TGTGCCAGCAGTTGGGGGACTGGCTACACCTTC.

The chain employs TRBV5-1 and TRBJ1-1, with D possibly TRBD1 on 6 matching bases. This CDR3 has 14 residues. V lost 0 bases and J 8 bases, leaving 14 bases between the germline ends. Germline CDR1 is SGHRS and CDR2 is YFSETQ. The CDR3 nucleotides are TGCGCCAGCAGCTTGGAAGGGGGGAGGACCGAAGCTTTCTTT. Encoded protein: CASSLEGGRTEAFF.

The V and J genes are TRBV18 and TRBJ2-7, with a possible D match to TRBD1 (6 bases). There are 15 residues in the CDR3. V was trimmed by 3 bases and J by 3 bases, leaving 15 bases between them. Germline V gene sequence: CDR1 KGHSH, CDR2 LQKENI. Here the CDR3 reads CASSPQQGEGYEQYF. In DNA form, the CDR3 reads TGTGCCAGCTCACCCCAACAGGGAGAAGGCTACGAGCAGTACTTC.

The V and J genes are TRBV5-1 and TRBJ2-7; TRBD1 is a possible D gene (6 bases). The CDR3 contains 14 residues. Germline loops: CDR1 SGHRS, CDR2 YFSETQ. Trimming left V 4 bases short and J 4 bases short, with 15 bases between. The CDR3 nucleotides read TGCGCCAGCAGCCGGACAGCAGCTTATTACGAGCAGTACTTC. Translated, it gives CASSRTAAYYEQYF.

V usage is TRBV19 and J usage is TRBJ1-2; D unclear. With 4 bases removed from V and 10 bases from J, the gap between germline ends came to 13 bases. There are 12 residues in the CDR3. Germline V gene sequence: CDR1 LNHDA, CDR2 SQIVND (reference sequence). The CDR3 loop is CASSTYDGDYTF. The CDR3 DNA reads TGTGCCAGTAGTACCTACGATGGCGACTACACCTTC. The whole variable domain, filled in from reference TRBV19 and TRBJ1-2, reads DGGITQSPKYLFRKEGQNVTLSCEQNLNHDAMYWYRQDPGQGLRLIYYSQIVNDFQKGDIAEGYSVSREKKESFPLTVTSAQKNPTAFYLCASSTYDGDYTFGSGTRLTVV.

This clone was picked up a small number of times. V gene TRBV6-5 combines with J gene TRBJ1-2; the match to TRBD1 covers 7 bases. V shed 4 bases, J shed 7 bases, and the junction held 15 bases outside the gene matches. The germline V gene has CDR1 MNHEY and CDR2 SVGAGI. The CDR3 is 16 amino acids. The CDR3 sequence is CASSSPGFDRAAGYTF. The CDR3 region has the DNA TGTGCCAGCAGTTCCCCAGGTTTTGACAGGGCCGCTGGCTACACCTTC.

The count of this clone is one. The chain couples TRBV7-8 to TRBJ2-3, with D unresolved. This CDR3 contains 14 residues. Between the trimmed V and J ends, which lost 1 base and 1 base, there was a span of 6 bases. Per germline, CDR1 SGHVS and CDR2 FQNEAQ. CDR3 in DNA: TGTGCCAGCAGCTTAGTATCGGGCACAGATACGCAGTATTTT. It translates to CASSLVSGTDTQYF.

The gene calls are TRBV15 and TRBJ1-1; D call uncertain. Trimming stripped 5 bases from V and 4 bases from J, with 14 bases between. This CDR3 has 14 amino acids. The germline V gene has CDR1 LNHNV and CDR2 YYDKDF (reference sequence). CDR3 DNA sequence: TGTGCCACCAGCCGGGTGGGTCTTGGCACTGAAGCTTTCTTT. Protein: CATSRVGLGTEAFF.

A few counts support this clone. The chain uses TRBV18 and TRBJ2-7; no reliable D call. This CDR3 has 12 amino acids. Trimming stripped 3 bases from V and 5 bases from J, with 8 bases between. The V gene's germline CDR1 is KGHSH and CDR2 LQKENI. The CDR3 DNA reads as TGTGCCAGCTCACCGAGTCGGGACGAGCAGTACTTC. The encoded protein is CASSPSRDEQYF.

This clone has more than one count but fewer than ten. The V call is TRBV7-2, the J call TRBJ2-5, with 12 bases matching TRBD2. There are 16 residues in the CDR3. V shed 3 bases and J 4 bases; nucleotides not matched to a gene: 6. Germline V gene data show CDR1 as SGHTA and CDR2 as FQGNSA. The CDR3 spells CASSFSSGGAGETQYF. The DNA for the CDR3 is TGTGCCAGCAGCTTCTCTAGCGGGGGGGCGGGAGAGACCCAGTACTTC.

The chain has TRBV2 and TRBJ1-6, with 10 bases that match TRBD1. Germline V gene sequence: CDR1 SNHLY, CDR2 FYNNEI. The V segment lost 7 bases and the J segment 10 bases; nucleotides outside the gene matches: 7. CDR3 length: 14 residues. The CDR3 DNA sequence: TGTGCCAGCACCGAGGGACAGGGGTACTCACCCCTCCACTTT. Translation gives CASTEGQGYSPLHF.